This TCR beta chain was identified in a study of T cells in women clearing cervical HPV infection. As for the study in general: Cases were women with histologically confirmed HPV16-related CIN3 or worse, including a couple of invasive cancers.

Turning to this clone: Its antigen is currently unknown. Read sequence stops 3 residues before the CDR3 end, and the germline J gene provides the missing end.

Whole-study findings and limits: Cases carried less TRBV6-7 than controls: approximately 0.1% versus 0.16%. Richness differences could reflect unmeasured T-cell content per sample.

Method: immunoSEQ multiplex PCR; TCRdb's copy keeps in-frame clones and lacks some. The specimen's table records under 50,000 clones. Looked up from germline, CDR1 is LNHDA and CDR2 is SQIVND (reference sequence). Unmatched junction bases numbered 2, after V lost 5 bases and J lost 0 bases. The CDR3 runs 15 residues. The receptor's source is a woman between 18 and 69 years old with a cervical HPV16 infection that either progressed to CIN3+ or cleared (not recorded which). This chain uses TRBV19 with TRBJ2-1; 9 bases agree with TRBD2. Sequenced sample: blood buffy coat. The part of the CDR3 DNA that was read is TGTGCCAGTAGTCGTAGCGGGAGCTCCTACAATGAG. It yields the protein CASSRSGSSYNE. The full CDR3 protein reads CASSRSGSSYNEQFF.